This TCR beta chain is drawn from a study of cytomegalovirus exposure and HLA in healthy donors. A multiplex PCR was run with 60 Vbeta primers and 13 Jbeta primers. TCRdb keeps only in-frame clones here, not all; method: immunoSEQ multiplex PCR. The sample contains about 170,000 clones, almost 75% of which appear only once. CDR1 SGDLS and CDR2 YYNGEE come from the germline V gene. This CDR3 spans 17 amino acids. Trimming removed 4 bases at V and 7 bases at J, with 27 bases between. Details on this clone: Its antigen is not identified.

General study results and limits: Later on, an analysis tied 15,000 or so TCR beta sequences to HLA alleles at 0.05 false discovery rate.

Specimen: PBMCs. The receptor was derived from a woman between 18 and 29 years old in good health and CMV-seropositive. The rearrangement uses TRBV9 and TRBJ2-7; D might be TRBD2 (7 bases). Written as DNA, the CDR3 is TGTGCCAGCAGCCCACGCGCGGGGGATCTGGGGGGGCCGGAGCAGTACTTC. This sequence encodes CASSPRAGDLGGPEQYF.